This T cell receptor beta chain is drawn from a study of T cell changes during pregnancy in multiple sclerosis. From germline, CDR1 is PRHDT and CDR2 FYEKMQ (reference sequence). Trimming removed 10 bases from V and 4 bases from J; junction bases left unmatched: 7. The CDR3 covers 14 residues. Measured with immunoSEQ multiplex PCR; TCRdb has only the in-frame clones, and not every one. The sample has about 40,000 clones; under 95% are singletons. The sequence came from a female donor with multiple sclerosis, enrolled in a pregnancy study. Sequenced material: CD8+ T cells from peripheral blood mononuclear cells, taken in the first trimester of pregnancy. The chain uses TRBV13 and TRBJ2-2; 9 nucleotides match TRBD1. As DNA, the CDR3 is TGTGCCATCAAGATGACAGGGGGCACCGGGGAGCTGTTTTTT. Its protein product is CAIKMTGGTGELFF.